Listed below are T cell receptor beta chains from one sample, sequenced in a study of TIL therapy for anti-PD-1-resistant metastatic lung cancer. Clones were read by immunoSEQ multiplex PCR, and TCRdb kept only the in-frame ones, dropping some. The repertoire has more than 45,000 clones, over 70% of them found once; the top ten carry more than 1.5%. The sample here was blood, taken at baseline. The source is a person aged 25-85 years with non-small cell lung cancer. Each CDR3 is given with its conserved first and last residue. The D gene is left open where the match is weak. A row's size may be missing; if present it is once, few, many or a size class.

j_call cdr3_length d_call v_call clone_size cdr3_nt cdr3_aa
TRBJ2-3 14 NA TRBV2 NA TGTGCCAGCAGTGTGAGAAGACTCACAGATACGCAGTATTTT CASSVRRLTDTQYF
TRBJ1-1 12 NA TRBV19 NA TGTGCCAGTAGTACGATCAGAACAGAAGCTTTCTTT CASSTIRTEAFF
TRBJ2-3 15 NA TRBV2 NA TGTGCCAGCAGTGAAGGTGGGGGGGCCGGAGATACGCAGTATTTT CASSEGGGAGDTQYF
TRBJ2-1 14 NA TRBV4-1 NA TGCGCCAGCAGCCAAGATCACAACTACAATGAGCAGTTCTTC CASSQDHNYNEQFF
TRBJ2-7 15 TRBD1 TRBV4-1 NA TGCGCCAGCAGCCATGGGACAGTGAGAGCCTACGAGCAGTACTTC CASSHGTVRAYEQYF
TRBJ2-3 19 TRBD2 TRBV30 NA TGTGCCTGGAGTCCCCAGGAACTAGCGGGGAGTGTTTCCCCAGATACGCAGTATTTT CAWSPQELAGSVSPDTQYF
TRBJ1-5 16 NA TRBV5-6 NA TGTGCCAGCAGCTTGGCCCTAGGTAGGGATAATCAGCCCCAGCATTTT CASSLALGRDNQPQHF
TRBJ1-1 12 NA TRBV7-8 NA TGTGCCAGCAGCTTCAGGAACACTGAAGCTTTCTTT CASSFRNTEAFF
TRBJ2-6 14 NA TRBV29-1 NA TGCAGCGTTTTTTTGAGCTCTGGGGCCAACGTCCTGACTTTC CSVFLSSGANVLTF
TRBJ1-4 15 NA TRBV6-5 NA TGTGCCAGCCGAAGAGGGGGGCAGGGTAATGAAAAACTGTTTTTT CASRRGGQGNEKLFF
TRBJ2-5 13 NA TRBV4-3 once TGCGCCAGCAGCCAAGGACAAGAAGAGACCCAGTACTTC CASSQGQEETQYF
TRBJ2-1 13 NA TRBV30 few TGTGCCTGGAGTGTAGCGCAGTACAATGAGCAGTTCTTC CAWSVAQYNEQFF
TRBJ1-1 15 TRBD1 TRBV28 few TGTGCCAGCAGCGACAGGGGCCGCAGGAACACTGAAGCTTTCTTT CASSDRGRRNTEAFF
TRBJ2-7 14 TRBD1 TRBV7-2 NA TGTGCCAGCAGCCCCGGGACAGTCTCCTACGAGCAGTACTTC CASSPGTVSYEQYF
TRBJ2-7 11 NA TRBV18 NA TGTGCCAGCTCGGACCGCTACGAGCAGTACTTC CASSDRYEQYF
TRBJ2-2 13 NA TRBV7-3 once TGTGCCAGCAGCTTATACGGGGCCGGGGAGCTGTTTTTT CASSLYGAGELFF
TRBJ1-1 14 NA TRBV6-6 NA TGTGCCAGCAGTTACTCGTTCACGGGGGGAGAAGCTTTCTTT CASSYSFTGGEAFF
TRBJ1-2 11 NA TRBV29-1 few TGCAGCGTTGTTAGGGACCGAGGCTACACCTTC CSVVRDRGYTF
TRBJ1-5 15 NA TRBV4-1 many TGCGCCAGCAGCCTAGAATGGGGGACTAATCAGCCCCAGCATTTT CASSLEWGTNQPQHF
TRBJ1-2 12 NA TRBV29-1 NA TGCAGCGTGAGGGACCGACGGGATGGCTACACCTTC CSVRDRRDGYTF
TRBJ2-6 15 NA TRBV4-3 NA TGCGCCAGCAGCCAACAGGGGACTGGGGCCAACGTCCTGACTTTC CASSQQGTGANVLTF
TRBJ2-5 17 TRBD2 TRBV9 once TGTGCCAGCAGCGCCCAAGGGTGGGCGGGAGTGGAGGAGACCCAGTACTTC CASSAQGWAGVEETQYF
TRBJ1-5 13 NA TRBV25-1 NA TGTGCCAGCAGTGAATTCGGGTATCAGCCCCAGCATTTT CASSEFGYQPQHF
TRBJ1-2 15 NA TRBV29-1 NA TGCAGCGTTGAAGGGGCAGGATCCTTAGTCTATGGCTACACCTTC CSVEGAGSLVYGYTF